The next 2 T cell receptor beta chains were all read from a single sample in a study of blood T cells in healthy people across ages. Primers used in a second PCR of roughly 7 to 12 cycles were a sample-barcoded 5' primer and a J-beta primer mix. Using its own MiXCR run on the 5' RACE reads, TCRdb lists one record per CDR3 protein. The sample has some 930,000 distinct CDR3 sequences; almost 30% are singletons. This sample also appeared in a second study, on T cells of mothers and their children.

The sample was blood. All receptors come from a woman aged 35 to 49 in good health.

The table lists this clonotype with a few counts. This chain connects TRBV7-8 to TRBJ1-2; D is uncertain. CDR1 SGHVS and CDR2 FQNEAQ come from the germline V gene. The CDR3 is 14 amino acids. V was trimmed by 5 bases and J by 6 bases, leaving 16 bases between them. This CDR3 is CASSPYLSEDGYTF. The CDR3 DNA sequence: TGTGCCAGCAGCCCGTACCTGTCGGAGGATGGCTACACCTTC.

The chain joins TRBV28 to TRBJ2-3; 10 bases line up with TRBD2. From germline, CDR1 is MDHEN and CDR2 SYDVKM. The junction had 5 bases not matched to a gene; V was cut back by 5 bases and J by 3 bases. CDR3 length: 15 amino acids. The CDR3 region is CASSRRTSGTDTQYF. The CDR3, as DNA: TGTGCCAGCAGTCGCAGGACTAGCGGAACAGATACGCAGTATTTT.